A single sample gave rise to the 21 T cell receptor beta chains below, sequenced in a study of Graves' ophthalmopathy and Graves' hyperthyroidism. Transcripts of RNA were the source for amplifying TCR beta CDR3 regions. HTBI primers were used in a first-round RT-PCR, which preceded a second-round multiplex PCR. One entry per CDR3 protein, called by TCRdb with MiXCR from the multiplex PCR reads. This table holds some 410,000 distinct CDR3 sequences, roughly 21% found once. The sample consisted of peripheral blood. The receptors originated from a woman aged 18-35 years with stable Graves' hyperthyroidism.

J is TRBJ1-2 and V is TRBV6-1; D is uncertain. The CDR3 contains 12 residues. The germline V and J ends were trimmed by 7 bases and 8 bases, with 14 bases remaining between them. CDR1 and CDR2 (germline): MNHNS, SASEGT. CDR3 loop: CASNIREGGYTF. In DNA, the CDR3 is TGTGCCAGCAACATACGGGAGGGAGGCTACACCTTC.

This sequence joins TRBV7-3 and TRBJ1-1; D is undetermined. From germline, CDR1 is SGHTA and CDR2 FQGTGA. Trimming removed 4 bases from V and 2 bases from J, with 20 bases in between. This CDR3 region has 17 residues. CDR3 protein: CASSSGLPAPFNTEAFF. CDR3 in DNA: TGTGCCAGCAGCTCCGGACTTCCAGCCCCATTCAACACTGAAGCTTTCTTT.

As regards this clonotype: Sequence at one end of the junction differs from germline and may be a read error. The gene calls are TRBV12-3 or TRBV12-4 and TRBJ1-1; D gene ambiguous. The CDR3 consists of 14 residues. The CDR3 sequence is CASSFIQMNTESFF. CDR3 nucleotides: TGTGCCAGCAGTTTTATACAGATGAACACTGAATCTTTCTTT.

This clonotype was recorded many times. The chain joins TRBV30 to TRBJ2-7; D call uncertain. Germline V gives CDR1 GTSNPN, CDR2 SVGIG (reference sequence). There are 13 residues in the CDR3. Trimming removed 3 bases at V and 0 bases at J, with 9 bases between. CDR3 nucleotides: TGTGCCTGGAGGCGCGGATTCTCCTACGAGCAGTACTTC. It yields the protein CAWRRGFSYEQYF. Looking up the rest from reference TRBV30 and TRBJ2-7 gives the full variable domain: SQTIHQWPATLVQPVGSPLSLECTVEGTSNPNLYWYRQAAGRGLQLLFYSVGIGQISSEVPQNLSASRPQDRQFILSSKKLLLSDSGFYLCAWRRGFSYEQYFGPGTRLTVT.

The chain recombines TRBV4-1 with TRBJ2-7; 11 nucleotides agree with TRBD2. V dropped 10 bases and J dropped 7; count of bases not matched to a gene: 18. The germline gives CDR1 MGHRA, CDR2 YSYEKL. The CDR3 contains 16 residues. The CDR3 loop is CAIHGPVLAGVGEQYF. As DNA, the CDR3 is TGCGCCATCCATGGCCCGGTACTAGCGGGAGTGGGAGAGCAGTACTTC.

This clonotype has at least ten counts. CDR3 in amino acids: CASSYSTGRGNTIYF. CDR3 DNA sequence: TGTGCCAGCAGTTACTCGACAGGGCGAGGAAACACCATATATTTT. The chain has TRBV6-5 and TRBJ1-3; 7 positions match TRBD1. This CDR3 has 15 residues. CDR1 is MNHEY and CDR2 is SVGAGI in the germline V gene. The V gene end was trimmed by 0 bases and the J gene end by 4 bases; junction bases not matched to a gene: 3.

This clonotype was observed a few times. With a much larger clone just one base away, this may be a read error. The rearrangement uses TRBV12-3 or TRBV12-4 and TRBJ2-2; 8 positions agree with TRBD2. This CDR3 is built from 14 residues. The CDR3 DNA follows: TGTGCCAGCCTCGGACTAGCCCGAACCGGGGAGCTGTGTTTT. This sequence encodes CASLGLARTGELCF.

Many counts were recorded for this clonotype. The chain is built from TRBV20-1 and TRBJ2-7; 8 bases are a match to TRBD1. The V segment lost 6 bases and the J segment 3 bases; nucleotides outside the gene matches: 7. This CDR3 is built from 13 residues. Germline-derived CDR1 and CDR2 are DFQATT and SNEGSKA (reference sequence). The CDR3 region is CSARTGSFYEQYF. CDR3 sequence (DNA): TGCAGTGCCAGGACAGGGTCGTTCTACGAGCAGTACTTC.

This clonotype was seen at least ten times. The chain uses TRBV19 and TRBJ1-2; a possible D gene is TRBD1 (6 bases). The CDR3 runs to 12 residues. CDR1 and CDR2 from the germline V gene are LNHDA and SQIVND (reference sequence). The germline V and J ends were trimmed by 4 bases and 5 bases, with 8 bases remaining between them. CDR3 protein: CASSTGQYGYTF. The CDR3 DNA is TGTGCCAGTAGTACCGGACAGTATGGCTACACCTTC.

The chain couples TRBV7-2 to TRBJ1-5; tentatively, D is TRBD1 (6 bases). V was shortened by 8 bases and J by 7 bases, with 12 bases between the two germline ends. The CDR3 loop spans 12 amino acids. CDR1 is SGHTA, CDR2 FQGNSA, per germline. This CDR3 is CASEGTRQPQHF. CDR3 in DNA: TGTGCCAGCGAGGGGACACGACAGCCCCAGCATTTT.

This clonotype was counted ten times or more. The rearrangement joins TRBV12-3 or TRBV12-4 to TRBJ2-2; no definite D call. The CDR3 is 12 amino acids. The V end was cut by 5 bases, the J end by 1 base, with 2 bases between. The CDR3 is CASSRNTGELFF. The CDR3, as DNA: TGTGCCAGCAGTCGGAACACCGGGGAGCTGTTTTTT.

This clonotype came up many times. The chain uses TRBV20-1 and TRBJ2-7, with 8 nucleotides matching TRBD2. CDR1 and CDR2 (germline): DFQATT, SNEGSKA (reference sequence). This CDR3 is 16 amino acids long. J gave up 7 bases and V 5 bases, and 19 bases lay outside the gene matches. The CDR3 protein is CSADGTRSRLDFEQYF. DNA for the CDR3: TGCAGTGCTGACGGGACTAGAAGTCGTCTCGACTTTGAGCAGTACTTC.

This clonotype was picked up a small number of times. V gene TRBV28 combines with J gene TRBJ1-6, with TRBD1 matching over 7 bases. The CDR3 runs 16 residues. V trimming: 4 bases; J trimming: 7 bases; junction bases outside the gene matches: 10. Germline V gene data show CDR1 as MDHEN and CDR2 as SYDVKM. The CDR3 reads CASSSLPGQFNSPLHF. CDR3 bases: TGTGCCAGCAGTTCCCTACCGGGACAGTTCAATTCACCCCTCCACTTT.

With respect to this clonotype: This clone may be a read error of a much larger clone one base away. Because it lacks the conserved phenylalanine or tryptophan at the end, this CDR3 is likely a read error. The V gene is TRBV29-1, the J gene TRBJ2-7; 8 nucleotides line up with TRBD1. The CDR3 contains 13 residues. Germline CDR1 SQVTM, CDR2 ANQGSEA. V shed 7 bases and J 2 bases; nucleotides not matched to a gene: 7. CDR3 in amino acids: CSAGRTGPYEQYY. CDR3 bases: TGCAGCGCCGGGCGGACAGGGCCCTACGAGCAGTACTAC.

This clonotype occurred many times. This chain uses TRBV27 with TRBJ2-4, with 9 bases matching TRBD1. Germline V gene sequence: CDR1 MNHEY, CDR2 SMNVEV (reference sequence). The CDR3 has 16 amino acids. V lost 5 bases, J lost 6 bases, and 11 bases stayed unmatched. The CDR3 coding sequence is TGTGCCAGCAGTCCACTCCGGGGACAGGGTACAAACATTCAGTACTTC. It specifies CASSPLRGQGTNIQYF.

This clonotype was seen once. This sequence joins TRBV29-1 and TRBJ2-5; 10 nucleotides agree with TRBD1. The V gene end was trimmed by 4 bases and the J gene end by 5 bases; junction bases not matched to a gene: 10. This CDR3 has 15 amino acids. Per germline, CDR1 SQVTM and CDR2 ANQGSEA. This chain's CDR3 is CSVAGVTGGWETQYF. CDR3 DNA: TGCAGCGTTGCGGGGGTGACAGGGGGCTGGGAGACCCAGTACTTC.

In its sample, this clonotype was seen many times. This CDR3 is CASSETRDRKYQETQYF. Written as DNA, the CDR3 is TGTGCCAGCAGTGAGACCCGGGACAGGAAGTACCAAGAGACCCAGTACTTC. This chain links TRBV25-1 with TRBJ2-5, with 8 bases that match TRBD1. The CDR3 totals 17 residues. Germline CDR1 MGHDK, CDR2 SYGVNS. J was trimmed by 0 bases and V by 3 bases; bases with no gene match: 9.

This clonotype occurred once. V gene TRBV6-5 combines with J gene TRBJ1-3, with D unclear. The germline V and J ends were trimmed by 4 bases and 2 bases, with 9 bases remaining between them. This CDR3 region has 14 residues. Germline V gives CDR1 MNHEY, CDR2 SVGAGI. The CDR3 is CASSFPDPGNTIYF. The CDR3 DNA sequence: TGTGCCAGCAGTTTCCCGGACCCTGGAAACACCATATATTTT.

In this sample, this clonotype turned up many times. This chain joins TRBV20-1 and TRBJ1-1; no clear D. V was trimmed by 0 bases and J by 0 bases, leaving 11 bases between them. This CDR3 has 15 amino acids. Germline V gene data show CDR1 as DFQATT and CDR2 as SNEGSKA (reference sequence). CDR3 nucleotide sequence: TGCAGTGCTAGAGATTTTCTACAGATGAACACTGAAGCTTTCTTT. It codes for CSARDFLQMNTEAFF.

This clonotype was counted only a few times. This chain uses TRBV12-3 or TRBV12-4 with TRBJ1-5; D is unresolved. The CDR3 is 12 residues long. Trimming took off 6 bases at V and 7 bases at J, with 10 bases between the two ends. The CDR3 sequence is CASSPHGQPQHF. CDR3 DNA: TGTGCCAGCAGCCCCCACGGACAGCCCCAGCATTTT.

The chain has TRBV4-2 and TRBJ1-1, with D uncertain. This CDR3 is built from 16 residues. Trimming pared 0 bases from V and 10 bases from J, leaving 21 bases between. Germline V gene lookup returns CDR1 LGHNA and CDR2 YNFKEQ. Here the CDR3 DNA reads TGTGCCAGCAGCCAAGAATCAAGGGTCATACAGTATTCAGCTTTCTTT. It codes for CASSQESRVIQYSAFF.